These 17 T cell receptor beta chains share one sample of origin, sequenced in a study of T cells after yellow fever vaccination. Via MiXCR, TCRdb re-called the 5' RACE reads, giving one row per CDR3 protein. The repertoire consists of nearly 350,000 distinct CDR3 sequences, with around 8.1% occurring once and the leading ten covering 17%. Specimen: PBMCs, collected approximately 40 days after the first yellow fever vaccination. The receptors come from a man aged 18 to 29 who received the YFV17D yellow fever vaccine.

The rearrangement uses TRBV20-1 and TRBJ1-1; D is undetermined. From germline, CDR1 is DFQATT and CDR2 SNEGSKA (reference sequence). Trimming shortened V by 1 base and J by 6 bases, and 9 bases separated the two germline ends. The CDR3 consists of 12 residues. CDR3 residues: CSARALSAEAFF. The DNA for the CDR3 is TGCAGTGCTAGAGCCTTGAGCGCTGAAGCTTTCTTT.

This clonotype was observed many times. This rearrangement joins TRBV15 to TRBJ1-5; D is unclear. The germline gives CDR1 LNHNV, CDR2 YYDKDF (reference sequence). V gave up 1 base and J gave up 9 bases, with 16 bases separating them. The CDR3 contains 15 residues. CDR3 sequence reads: CATSRGVMEDRPQHF. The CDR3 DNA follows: TGTGCCACCAGCAGAGGTGTCATGGAGGATAGGCCCCAGCATTTT.

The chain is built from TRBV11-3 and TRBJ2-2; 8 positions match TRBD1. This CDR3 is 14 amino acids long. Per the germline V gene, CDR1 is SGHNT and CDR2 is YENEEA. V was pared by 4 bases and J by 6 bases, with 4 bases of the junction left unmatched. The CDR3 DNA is TGTGCCAGCAGCTCCCGACAGGGGCCCGGGGAGCTGTTTTTT. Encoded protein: CASSSRQGPGELFF.

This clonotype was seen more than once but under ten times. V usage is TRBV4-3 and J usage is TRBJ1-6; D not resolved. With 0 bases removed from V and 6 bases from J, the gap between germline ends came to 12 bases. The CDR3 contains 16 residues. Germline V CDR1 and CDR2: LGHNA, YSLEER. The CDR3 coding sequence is TGCGCCAGCAGCCAAGATCAGAACCCGAGTAATTCACCCCTCCACTTT. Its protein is CASSQDQNPSNSPLHF.

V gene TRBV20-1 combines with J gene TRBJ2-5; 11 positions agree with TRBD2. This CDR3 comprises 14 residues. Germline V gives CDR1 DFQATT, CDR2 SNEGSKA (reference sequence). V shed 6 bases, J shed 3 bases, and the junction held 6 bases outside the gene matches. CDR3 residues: CSANGLAGEETQYF. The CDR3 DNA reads TGCAGTGCCAACGGACTAGCGGGTGAAGAGACCCAGTACTTC.

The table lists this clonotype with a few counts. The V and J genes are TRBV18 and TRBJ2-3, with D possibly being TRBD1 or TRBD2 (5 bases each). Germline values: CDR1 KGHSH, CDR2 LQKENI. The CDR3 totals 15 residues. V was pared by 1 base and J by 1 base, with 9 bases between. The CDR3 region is CASSPRDLRTDTQYF. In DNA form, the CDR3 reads TGTGCCAGCTCACCACGGGACCTTCGCACAGATACGCAGTATTTT.

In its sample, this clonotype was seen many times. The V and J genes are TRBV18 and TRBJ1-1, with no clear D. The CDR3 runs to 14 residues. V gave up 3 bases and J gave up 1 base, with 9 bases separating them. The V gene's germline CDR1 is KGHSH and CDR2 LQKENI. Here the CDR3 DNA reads TGTGCCAGCTCACCGGTAATAGCGAACACTGAAGCTTTCTTT. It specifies CASSPVIANTEAFF.

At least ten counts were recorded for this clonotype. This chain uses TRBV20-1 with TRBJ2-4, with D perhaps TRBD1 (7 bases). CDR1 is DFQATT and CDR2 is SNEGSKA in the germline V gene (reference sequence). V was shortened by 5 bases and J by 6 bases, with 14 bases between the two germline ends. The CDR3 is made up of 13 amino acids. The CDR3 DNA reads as TGCAGTGCTCAGGACAGGCGGGGAAACATTCAGTACTTC. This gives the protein CSAQDRRGNIQYF.

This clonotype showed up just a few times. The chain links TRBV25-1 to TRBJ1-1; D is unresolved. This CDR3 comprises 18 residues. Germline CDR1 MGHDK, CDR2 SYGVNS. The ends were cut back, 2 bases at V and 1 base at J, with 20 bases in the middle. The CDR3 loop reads CASSERTEHPPGNTEAFF. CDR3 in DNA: TGTGCCAGCAGTGAAAGGACGGAACATCCCCCGGGGAACACTGAAGCTTTCTTT.

The CDR3 loop reads CASSRGGGGAMRETQYF. CDR3 DNA: TGTGCCAGCAGCCGGGGTGGCGGGGGGGCCATGCGGGAGACCCAGTACTTC. This rearrangement joins TRBV6-1 to TRBJ2-5, with 9 nucleotides matching TRBD2. The CDR3 consists of 17 residues. V lost 6 bases, J lost 5 bases, and 16 bases stayed unmatched. CDR1 and CDR2 from the germline V gene are MNHNS and SASEGT.

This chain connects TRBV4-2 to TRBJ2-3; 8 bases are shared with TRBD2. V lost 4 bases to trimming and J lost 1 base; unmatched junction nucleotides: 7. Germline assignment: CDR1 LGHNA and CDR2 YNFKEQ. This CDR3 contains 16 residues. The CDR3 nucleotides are TGTGCCAGCAGCCCCGCCGCGGGGGGCCGCACAGATACGCAGTATTTT. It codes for CASSPAAGGRTDTQYF.

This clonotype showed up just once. The CDR3 loop reads CASSLGGGAPWEQYV. The CDR3 region has the DNA TGTGCCAGCAGTTTAGGCGGGGGGGCCCCTTGGGAGCAGTACGTC. V gene TRBV12-3 or TRBV12-4 combines with J gene TRBJ2-7; TRBD2 matches at 9 bases. Trimming removed 1 base from V and 7 bases from J; junction bases left unmatched: 8. The CDR3 contains 15 residues.

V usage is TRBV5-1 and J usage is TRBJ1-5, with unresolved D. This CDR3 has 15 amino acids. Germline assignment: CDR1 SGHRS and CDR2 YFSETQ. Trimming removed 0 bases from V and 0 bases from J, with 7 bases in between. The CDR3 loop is CASSLGINSNQPQHF. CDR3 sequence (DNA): TGCGCCAGCAGCTTGGGGATCAATAGCAATCAGCCCCAGCATTTT.

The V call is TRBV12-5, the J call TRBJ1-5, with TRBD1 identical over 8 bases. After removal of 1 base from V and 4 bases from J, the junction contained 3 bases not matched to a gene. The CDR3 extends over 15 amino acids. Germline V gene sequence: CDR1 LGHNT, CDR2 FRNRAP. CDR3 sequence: CASGLAGQGNQPQHF. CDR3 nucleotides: TGTGCTAGTGGTTTGGCAGGACAGGGTAATCAGCCCCAGCATTTT. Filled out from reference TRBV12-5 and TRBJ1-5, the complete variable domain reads DARVTQTPRHKVTEMGQEVTMRCQPILGHNTVFWYRQTMMQGLELLAYFRNRAPLDDSGMPKDRFSAEMPDATLATLKIQPSEPRDSAVYFCASGLAGQGNQPQHFGDGTRLSIL.

Here the CDR3 DNA reads TGTGCCAGCAGGATTGGTGGGTTCACTGAAGCTTTCTTT. Protein sequence: CASRIGGFTEAFF. This chain connects TRBV7-2 to TRBJ1-1; no firm D call. This CDR3 has 13 amino acids. Per germline, CDR1 SGHTA and CDR2 FQGNSA. Trimming shortened V by 6 bases and J by 4 bases, and 12 bases separated the two germline ends.

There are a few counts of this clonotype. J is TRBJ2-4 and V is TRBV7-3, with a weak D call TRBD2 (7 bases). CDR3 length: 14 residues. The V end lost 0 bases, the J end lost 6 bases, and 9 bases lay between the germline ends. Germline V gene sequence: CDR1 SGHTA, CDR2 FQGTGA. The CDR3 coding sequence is TGTGCCAGCAGCTTAACGGGGGGGCGAAACATTCAGTACTTC. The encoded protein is CASSLTGGRNIQYF.

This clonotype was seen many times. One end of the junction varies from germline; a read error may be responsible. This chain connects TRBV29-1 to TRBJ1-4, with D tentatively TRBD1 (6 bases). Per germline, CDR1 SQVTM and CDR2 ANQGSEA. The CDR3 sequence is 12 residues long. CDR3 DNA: TGCAGCGCCCGGACAGAGAAGACGTCCCGGATTTTT. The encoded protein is CSARTEKTSRIF.